This T cell receptor (beta chain) was profiled in a study of blood T cells in healthy people across ages. The overall study: T cells yielded about one barcoded beta molecule per two cells through template switching.

This clonotype was observed a handful of times. Its antigen is currently unknown. Overall study findings and caveats: Significant beta diversity loss was already apparent by age around 36, declining roughly linearly.

About 10 milliliters of peripheral blood were drawn from each donor into EDTA-treated tubes. This CDR3 region has 14 residues. V lost 6 bases and J 4 bases, leaving 15 bases between the germline ends. Germline CDR1 reads SEHNR; CDR2 reads FQNEAQ (reference sequence). Through a sample-barcoded 5' primer and a J-beta primer mix, a second PCR was run for roughly 6 to 12 cycles. Each CDR3 protein is one row after TCRdb ran MiXCR on the 5' RACE reads. The sample contains around 1,600,000 distinct CDR3 sequences, under 55% of which appear only once. The receptor comes from a woman aged 18-29 years in good health. Source material: blood. The chain joins TRBV7-9 to TRBJ1-2; D call uncertain. CDR3 in DNA: TGTGCCAGCAGTGCCACGGTGAGGAGCTATGGCTACACCTTC. Its protein is CASSATVRSYGYTF.